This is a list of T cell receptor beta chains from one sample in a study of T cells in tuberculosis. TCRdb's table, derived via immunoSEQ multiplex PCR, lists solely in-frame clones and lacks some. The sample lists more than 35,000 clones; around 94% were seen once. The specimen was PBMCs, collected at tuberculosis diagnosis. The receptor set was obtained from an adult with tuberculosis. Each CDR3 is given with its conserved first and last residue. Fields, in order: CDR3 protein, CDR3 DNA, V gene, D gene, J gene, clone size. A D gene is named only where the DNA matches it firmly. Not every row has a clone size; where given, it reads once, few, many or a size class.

CASSNIGTPGNIQYF	TGTGCCAGCAGCAACATCGGGACACCTGGAAACATTCAGTACTTC	TRBV7-2	NA	TRBJ2-4	once
CANQASPGMDTDTQYF	TGTGCCAATCAAGCATCCCCAGGGATGGACACAGATACGCAGTATTTT	TRBV10-3	NA	TRBJ2-3	few
CASSAYRGGKGANVLTF	TGTGCCAGCAGCGCCTACCGAGGGGGAAAAGGGGCCAACGTCCTGACTTTC	TRBV7-9	NA	TRBJ2-6	NA
CAISDGNQPQHF	TGTGCCATCAGTGACGGTAATCAGCCCCAGCATTTT	TRBV10-3	NA	TRBJ1-5	NA
CASTGPYEQYF	TGCGCCAGCACCGGTCCGTACGAGCAGTACTTC	TRBV5-1	NA	TRBJ2-7	NA
CASSPRAGLYQETQYF	TGTGCCAGCAGCCCTCGGGCAGGGCTGTACCAAGAGACCCAGTACTTC	TRBV13	NA	TRBJ2-5	NA
CASSHITGRRNTIYF	TGCGCCAGCAGTCACATAACAGGCAGACGAAACACCATATATTTT	TRBV4-1	NA	TRBJ1-3	few
CASTKGGTGGFEAFF	TGTGCCAGCACCAAAGGGGGGACAGGGGGCTTTGAAGCTTTCTTT	TRBV7-2	TRBD1	TRBJ1-1	NA
CASSVALGATYNEQFF	TGTGCCAGCAGCGTAGCTCTGGGGGCGACTTACAATGAGCAGTTCTTC	TRBV9	NA	TRBJ2-1	once
CAISKQGGGDYEQYF	TGTGCCATCAGCAAACAGGGGGGAGGTGACTACGAGCAGTACTTC	TRBV10-3	TRBD1	TRBJ2-7	NA
CASIPVGLTEAFF	TGTGCCAGCATTCCGGTTGGTTTGACTGAAGCTTTCTTT	TRBV2	NA	TRBJ1-1	NA
CASSSPKPKTGNVNQPQHF	TGCGCCAGCAGCTCTCCAAAACCCAAAACAGGGAACGTCAATCAGCCCCAGCATTTT	TRBV5-1	NA	TRBJ1-5	medium-sized
CASLQAGGFSEQFF	TGTGCCAGCCTCCAGGCAGGGGGGTTTAGTGAGCAGTTCTTC	TRBV11-2	NA	TRBJ2-1	NA
CASSSGQSSYEQYF	TGCGCCAGCAGCTCCGGACAGAGCTCCTACGAGCAGTACTTC	TRBV5-1	NA	TRBJ2-7	NA
CASSDGTANTGELFF	TGTGCCAGCAGTGACGGGACAGCGAACACCGGGGAGCTGTTTTTT	TRBV6-4	TRBD1	TRBJ2-2	NA
CSVDELISYNEQFF	TGCAGCGTTGATGAACTAATCTCCTACAATGAGCAGTTCTTC	TRBV29-1	NA	TRBJ2-1	NA
CASSRGQSNQPQHF	TGTGCCAGCAGCCGGGGACAGAGCAATCAGCCCCAGCATTTT	TRBV6-5	TRBD1	TRBJ1-5	NA
CASSPWGGANTGELFF	TGTGCCAGCAGCCCCTGGGGGGGCGCGAACACCGGGGAGCTGTTTTTT	TRBV11-1	NA	TRBJ2-2	NA
CASGLVPGEDNQPQHF	TGTGCTAGTGGTTTGGTACCAGGGGAAGACAATCAGCCCCAGCATTTT	TRBV12-5	NA	TRBJ1-5	NA
CASSLVSRGLAETQYF	TGCGCCAGCAGCTTGGTTAGCAGGGGGCTCGCGGAGACCCAGTACTTC	TRBV5-1	TRBD1	TRBJ2-5	NA
CASSFLRVSSGGAETQYF	TGTGCCAGCAGCTTCCTACGGGTATCTAGCGGGGGGGCCGAGACCCAGTACTTC	TRBV7-2	TRBD2	TRBJ2-5	NA
CASSHDREAGELFF	TGTGCCAGCAGCCATGACAGGGAAGCCGGGGAGCTGTTTTTT	TRBV4-2	TRBD1	TRBJ2-2	NA
CASSVLSDQPQHF	TGCGCCAGCAGCGTCCTTTCTGATCAGCCCCAGCATTTT	TRBV5-1	NA	TRBJ1-5	once
CASSDGGQGNTGELFF	TGTGCCAGCAGTGACGGGGGACAGGGGAACACCGGGGAGCTGTTTTTT	TRBV6-4	TRBD1	TRBJ2-2	NA
CASSFYTGGSPLHF	TGTGCCAGCAGCTTTTATACAGGGGGTTCACCCCTCCACTTT	TRBV7-2	TRBD1	TRBJ1-6	NA
CASSLRGQPQHF	TGTGCCAGCAGTTTACGGGGGCAGCCCCAGCATTTT	TRBV27	NA	TRBJ1-5	once
CASSFGRNYEQYF	TGTGCCAGCAGCTTTGGCAGGAACTACGAGCAGTACTTC	TRBV11-2	NA	TRBJ2-7	NA
CASSLDRAPYEQYF	TGCGCCAGCAGCTTGGACAGGGCCCCCTACGAGCAGTACTTC	TRBV5-1	NA	TRBJ2-7	NA
CASSERGGYTF	TGTGCCAGCAGTGAAAGGGGGGGCTACACCTTC	TRBV2	NA	TRBJ1-2	NA
CASSIQGTLVDTQYF	TGTGCCAGTAGTATACAGGGGACGTTGGTTGATACGCAGTATTTT	TRBV19	NA	TRBJ2-3	NA
CASGTEYTGELFF	TGTGCCAGCGGAACAGAATACACCGGGGAGCTGTTTTTT	TRBV2	NA	TRBJ2-2	NA
CASSARQLNEQFF	TGTGCCAGCAGCGCGCGACAGCTCAATGAGCAGTTCTTC	TRBV7-8	NA	TRBJ2-1	NA
CASSPDRGDQPQHF	TGTGCCAGCAGCCCAGACAGGGGCGATCAGCCCCAGCATTTT	TRBV2	TRBD1	TRBJ1-5	once
CASSDRVSYNEQFF	TGTGCCAGCTCCGACAGGGTCTCCTACAATGAGCAGTTCTTC	TRBV7-9	TRBD1	TRBJ2-1	NA
CASSPSPGNYGYTF	TGCGCCAGCAGCCCCTCCCCAGGGAATTATGGCTACACCTTC	TRBV5-1	NA	TRBJ1-2	medium-sized
CSANGQGSVFAFF	TGCAGCGCAAACGGACAGGGTAGCGTTTTTGCTTTCTTT	TRBV29-1	TRBD1	TRBJ1-1	once
CASGFGLAGGPSTDTQYF	TGTGCTAGTGGTTTTGGACTAGCGGGGGGCCCGAGCACAGATACGCAGTATTTT	TRBV12-5	TRBD2	TRBJ2-3	NA
CASSYPLPQNGYTF	TGTGCCAGCAGTTATCCCCTTCCGCAGAATGGCTACACCTTC	TRBV6-6	NA	TRBJ1-2	few
CASSEQNSYNSPLHF	TGTGCCAGCAGTGAACAGAATTCTTATAATTCACCCCTCCACTTT	TRBV2	NA	TRBJ1-6	NA
CASSDRSVTKGAEAFF	TGTGCCAGCAGTGATCGTAGTGTCACTAAAGGGGCTGAAGCTTTCTTT	TRBV6-1	NA	TRBJ1-1	NA
CASSIVGRRDTEAFF	TGTGCCAGTAGTATCGTTGGCAGGAGGGACACTGAAGCTTTCTTT	TRBV19	NA	TRBJ1-1	NA
CASSPAGDRDYEQYF	TGTGCCAGCTCACCGGCGGGGGACAGGGACTACGAGCAGTACTTC	TRBV18	TRBD1	TRBJ2-7	NA
CASSQDNSGANVLTF	TGCGCCAGCAGCCAAGACAACTCTGGGGCCAACGTCCTGACTTTC	TRBV4-3	NA	TRBJ2-6	NA
CASSPLGGMNTGELFF	TGTGCCAGCAGCCCCCTAGGAGGGATGAACACCGGGGAGCTGTTTTTT	TRBV9	NA	TRBJ2-2	NA
CASSQDSRAGETQYF	TGCGCCAGCAGCCAAGACTCGCGGGCGGGAGAGACCCAGTACTTC	TRBV4-3	NA	TRBJ2-5	NA
CASSEDSGQALYEQYF	TGTGCCAGCAGCGAAGATTCTGGACAGGCCCTTTACGAGCAGTACTTC	TRBV7-6	TRBD1	TRBJ2-7	NA
CASSPSNQPQHF	TGTGCCAGCAGCCCGAGCAATCAGCCCCAGCATTTT	TRBV6-1	NA	TRBJ1-5	NA
CASSHPPRQGENTGELFF	TGTGCCAGCAGCCACCCCCCCCGACAGGGGGAGAACACCGGGGAGCTGTTTTTT	TRBV4-2	TRBD1	TRBJ2-2	NA
CASSQESTPGRETQYF	TGCGCCAGCAGCCAAGAGTCAACGCCAGGGCGAGAGACCCAGTACTTC	TRBV4-1	NA	TRBJ2-5	NA
CAIRVEQGTDTQYF	TGTGCCATCAGAGTCGAACAGGGAACAGATACGCAGTATTTT	TRBV10-3	NA	TRBJ2-3	NA
CASSLGVDRAYYTEAFF	TGTGCCAGCAGCTTAGGTGTGGACAGGGCCTACTACACTGAAGCTTTCTTT	TRBV7-2	TRBD1	TRBJ1-1	NA
CSVARSGGSTDTQYF	TGCAGCGTTGCCCGTAGCGGGGGAAGCACAGATACGCAGTATTTT	TRBV29-1	TRBD2	TRBJ2-3	NA
CASSTGQVNTGELFF	TGTGCCAGCAGCACCGGACAGGTGAACACCGGGGAGCTGTTTTTT	TRBV7-3	TRBD1	TRBJ2-2	NA
CSVRRGNEKLFF	TGCAGCGTGCGAAGGGGTAATGAAAAACTGTTTTTT	TRBV29-1	NA	TRBJ1-4	NA